The present T cell receptor beta chain was sequenced within a study of cytomegalovirus exposure and HLA in healthy donors. Sequenced by immunoSEQ multiplex PCR; TCRdb stores in-frame clones only, minus some. The data contain some 120,000 clones, about 84% of them singletons. Trimming took 7 bases from V and 0 from J, leaving 15 bases between them. The CDR3 is 15 residues long. Germline CDR1 is SNHLY and CDR2 is FYNNEI. Sequencing was performed on PBMCs. The genes are TRBV2 and TRBJ1-1; D possibly corresponds to TRBD1 (6 bases). The sequence was obtained from a woman aged 30 to 39 in good health and CMV-seronegative. CDR3 sequence reads: CASKLSGQMNTEAFF. In nucleotides, the CDR3 is TGTGCCAGCAAGTTATCGGGACAAATGAACACTGAAGCTTTCTTT.